This T cell receptor (beta chain) was identified during a study of blood T cell repertoires in COVID-19. The overall study: Sources were T cells, B-cell-depleted T cells, or PBMCs; the material itself was cDNA or gDNA.

Unmatched junction bases numbered 6, after V lost 0 bases and J lost 4 bases. Germline V gene sequence: CDR1 SGHVS, CDR2 FNYEAQ. The CDR3 is 16 amino acids. Per the original methods: Cell counts per sample came from amplifying reference gene primers. TCRdb's copy holds only in-frame clones and misses some; the assay was immunoSEQ multiplex PCR. V and J calls and clone size are those listed in that table; D and trimming were worked out from the DNA. The sample lists 250,000 or so clones, about 87% occurring once. The TCR sequence derives from a woman between 40 and 50 years old who had recovered from COVID-19. Sequences were obtained from peripheral blood. This chain uses TRBV7-6 with TRBJ1-3; 7 bases line up with TRBD1. CDR3 in amino acids: CASSLATGFGGNTIYF. The CDR3 nucleotides read TGTGCCAGCAGCTTAGCGACAGGGTTTGGGGGAAACACCATATATTTT.